The source of this TCR beta chain is a study of cytomegalovirus exposure and HLA in healthy donors. Study results and caveats: In a later analysis, HLA-associated TCR beta chains were more clonally expanded than equally common others. The study carried out a later analysis of TCR beta sequences. It associated 15,000 to 20,000 of them with specific HLA alleles at a false discovery rate of 0.05. The study flagged approximately 180 TCR beta chains as cytomegalovirus-associated. It was confirmed in vitro that a few of the CMV-associated chains were specific for CMV antigens.

CDR1 and CDR2 from the germline V gene are LGHNA and YNFKEQ. The CDR3 is made up of 15 amino acids. V was pared by 3 bases and J by 5 bases, with 16 bases between. In the case of this clone: Its cognate antigen is unknown.

PCR primers comprised 60 Vbeta and 13 Jbeta primers. The repertoire was sequenced with immunoSEQ multiplex PCR; TCRdb's copy has only in-frame clones and lacks some. This table has roughly 200,000 clones, approximately 86% appearing once. The chain uses TRBV4-2 and TRBJ1-1; the D gene is possibly TRBD1 (6 bases). Sequencing input: PBMCs. The sequence was obtained from a woman under 40 in good health and CMV-seronegative. CDR3 amino acids: CASSQGILTGTEAFF. The CDR3 DNA reads TGTGCCAGCAGCCAGGGGATTCTCACAGGGACTGAAGCTTTCTTT.